This T cell receptor (beta chain) was found in a study of patients and donors after allogeneic stem cell transplantation. TCRdb ran MiXCR on the RT-PCR reads and lists one entry per CDR3 protein. The sample lists about 960,000 distinct CDR3 sequences, 18% occurring once. The CDR3 sequence is 16 residues long. Trimming removed 0 bases from V and 4 bases from J, with 13 bases in between. Germline CDR1 reads ENHRY; CDR2 reads SYGVKD. What was sequenced was blood, either unsorted or a sorted T cell fraction (not recorded which). The source is a human donor who was either an allogeneic HSCT recipient or a stem cell or donor lymphocyte infusion donor (not recorded which). It is not recorded whose cells these are; they may come from a transplant donor. The rearrangement joins TRBV10-3 to TRBJ1-5; tentatively, D is TRBD1 (5 bases). CDR3 residues: CAISESTVGGNQPQHF. The CDR3 nucleotides read TGTGCCATCAGTGAGTCGACGGTCGGGGGAAATCAGCCCCAGCATTTT.